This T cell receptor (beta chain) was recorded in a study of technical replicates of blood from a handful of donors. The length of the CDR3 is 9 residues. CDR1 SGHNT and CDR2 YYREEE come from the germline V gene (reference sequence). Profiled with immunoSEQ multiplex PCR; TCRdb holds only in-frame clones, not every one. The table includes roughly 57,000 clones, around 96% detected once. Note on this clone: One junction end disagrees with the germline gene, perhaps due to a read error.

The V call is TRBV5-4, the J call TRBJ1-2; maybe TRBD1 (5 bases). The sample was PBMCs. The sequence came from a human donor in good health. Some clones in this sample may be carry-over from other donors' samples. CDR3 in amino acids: CASSFQGLF. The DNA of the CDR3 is TGTGCCAGCAGCTTTCAGGGCCTCTTC.